Below are 25 T cell receptor beta chains sequenced from a single sample in a study of T cell repertoires in aging, cancer and after chemotherapy. Peripheral blood genomic DNA, not sorted cells or RNA, was the template. Multiplex touch-down PCR with TRB-A/B primers amplified rearranged V-D-J TRB sequences. TCRdb used MiXCR to reprocess the multiplex PCR reads, holding one entry per CDR3 protein. The sample has 1,200 or so distinct CDR3 sequences, around 30% seen once. The source material was blood. These receptors all come from a human donor with a solid tumor. The donor label of this sample is uncertain.

Turning to this clonotype: A much more abundant neighbour one base away suggests this may be a read error. The chain is built from TRBV7-2 and TRBJ2-7, with D possibly TRBD1 on 6 matching bases. Germline CDR1 reads SGHTA; CDR2 reads FQGNSA. The CDR3 is 13 residues long. The V end lost 5 bases, the J end lost 3 bases, and 11 bases lay between the germline ends. The CDR3 DNA sequence: TGTGCCAGCAGCCTGACAGGTCACTACGAGCAGTACTTC. This gives the protein CASSLTGHYEQYF. Looking up the rest from reference TRBV7-2 and TRBJ2-7 gives the full variable domain: GAGVSQSPSNKVTEKGKDVELRCDPISGHTALYWYRQSLGQGLEFLIYFQGNSAPDKSGLPSDRFSAERTGGSVSTLTIQRTQQEDSAVYLCASSLTGHYEQYFGPGTRLTVT.

About this clonotype: This may stem from a read error, because a much larger clone lies one nucleotide away. J is TRBJ1-1 and V is TRBV30; D remains unclear. Germline V gene lookup returns CDR1 GTSNPN and CDR2 SVGIG (reference sequence). The CDR3 sequence is 13 residues long. CDR3 sequence (DNA): TGTGCCTGGAGTAGGCGTTCTAACACTAAAGCTTTCTTT. It yields the protein CAWSRRSNTKAFF.

The rearrangement joins TRBV6-2 or TRBV6-3 to TRBJ2-7; tentatively, D is TRBD1 (5 bases). The CDR3 is 15 amino acids. Germline assignment: CDR1 MNHEY and CDR2 SVGEGT. Trimming left V 6 bases short and J 3 bases short, with 18 bases between. The CDR3 sequence: CASRVNGRELYEQYF. The CDR3, as DNA: TGTGCCAGCAGGGTGAATGGCAGGGAACTCTACGAGCAGTACTTC.

The chain is built from TRBV12-3 or TRBV12-4 and TRBJ2-7; the D gene is possibly TRBD2 (6 bases). V lost 6 bases and J lost 3, with 18 bases in between. CDR3 length: 15 amino acids. The CDR3 region is CASSLELEGRYEQYF. CDR3 nucleotide sequence: TGTGCCAGCAGCCTTGAGCTGGAGGGCCGCTACGAGCAGTACTTC.

This clonotype was seen a few times. CDR3 residues: CASSLAQVFYEQYF. In nucleotides, the CDR3 is TGCGCCAGCAGCTTGGCTCAGGTCTTCTACGAGCAGTACTTC. V usage is TRBV5-1 and J usage is TRBJ2-7; the D is unclear. Germline values: CDR1 SGHRS, CDR2 YFSETQ. This CDR3 is 14 amino acids long. The V end lost 0 bases, the J end lost 3 bases, and 10 bases lay between the germline ends.

Only a few counts were recorded for this clonotype. The V gene is TRBV19, the J gene TRBJ2-7; maybe TRBD1 (6 bases). Germline V gene lookup returns CDR1 LNHDA and CDR2 SQIVND (reference sequence). The V gene lost 5 bases and the J gene lost 2 bases, with 25 bases spanning the gap. The CDR3 has 18 residues. CDR3 sequence (DNA): TGTGCCAGTAGTCAGGGGACGATTGGGGGTGGGAGTCCCTACGAGCAGTACTTC. Amino acid sequence: CASSQGTIGGGSPYEQYF.

The V and J genes are TRBV20-1 and TRBJ2-1, with D maybe TRBD1 (6 bases). V was pared by 3 bases and J by 6 bases, with 18 bases between. From germline, CDR1 is DFQATT and CDR2 SNEGSKA (reference sequence). CDR3 length: 15 amino acids. The CDR3 loop reads CSASGTSDRPNEQFF. CDR3 coding DNA: TGCAGTGCTAGCGGGACCAGCGACAGGCCCAATGAGCAGTTCTTC.

Concerning this clonotype: One end of the junction varies from germline; a read error may be responsible. The V gene is TRBV4-3, the J gene TRBJ2-2; D call uncertain. Germline assignment: CDR1 LGHNA and CDR2 YSLEER. The CDR3 contains 13 residues. Here the CDR3 DNA reads TGTGCCAGCAGCCAAGTGTCTGGCGGGGAGCTGTTTTTT. Translating gives CASSQVSGGELFF.

Points on this clonotype: An end of the junction does not agree with germline; a read error may underlie this. This chain joins TRBV7-9 and TRBJ1-1; 7 bases fit TRBD1. Germline-derived CDR1 and CDR2 are SEHNR and FQNEAQ (reference sequence). This CDR3 has 15 amino acids. The CDR3 bases are TGTACCAGCAGCCCCGGGAATAGGGACAGCACTGAAGCTTTCTTT. It translates to CTSSPGNRDSTEAFF.

This clonotype was seen only once. The V call is TRBV4-1, the J call TRBJ2-3, with 9 nucleotides matching TRBD1. V was pared by 11 bases and J by 5 bases, with 11 bases of the junction left unmatched. The germline CDR1 and CDR2 sequences are MGHRA and YSYEKL. The CDR3 has 14 residues. The CDR3 loop reads CASSSGTGKDTQYF. The DNA for the CDR3 is TGCGCCTCCTCTTCCGGGACAGGGAAAGATACGCAGTATTTT.

The chain recombines TRBV20-1 with TRBJ1-1; D may be TRBD1 (6 bases). Between the trimmed V and J ends, which lost 5 bases and 4 bases, there was a span of 14 bases. The CDR3 is 13 residues long. Germline V CDR1 and CDR2: DFQATT, SNEGSKA (reference sequence). The CDR3 DNA reads as TGCAGTGCTGGACAGAGCCGGGGCACTGAAGCTTTCTTT. Amino acid sequence: CSAGQSRGTEAFF.

This clonotype was seen a few times. This sequence joins TRBV7-9 and TRBJ2-3; D gene ambiguous. The CDR3 is made up of 15 amino acids. Trimming stripped 6 bases from V and 0 bases from J, with 13 bases between. Germline CDR1 reads SEHNR; CDR2 reads FQNEAQ (reference sequence). As DNA, the CDR3 is TGTGCCAGCAGTATAGGGCCAGAGAGCACAGATACGCAGTATTTT. It yields the protein CASSIGPESTDTQYF.

Written as DNA, the CDR3 is TGTGCCAGCTCACCCGGCGGGGGCTTGGAGACCCAGTACTTC. It encodes CASSPGGGLETQYF. The J gene is TRBJ2-5, the V gene TRBV18; a weak D match, TRBD2 (7 bases). This CDR3 is 14 amino acids long. Trimming took off 3 bases at V and 5 bases at J, with 13 bases between the two ends. CDR1 and CDR2 from the germline V gene are KGHSH and LQKENI.

The V call is TRBV24-1, the J call TRBJ2-4; D remains ambiguous. The germline V gene has CDR1 KGHDR and CDR2 SFDVKD. The CDR3 contains 14 residues. Trimming removed 7 bases at V and 4 bases at J, with 13 bases between. The CDR3 coding sequence is TGTGCCACCAGAGGCCAAACTAAAAAAAACATTCAGTACTTC. This codes for CATRGQTKKNIQYF.

This clonotype was seen more than once but under ten times. Here the CDR3 DNA reads TGTGCCACCAGCAGGGGGGAGGGAGGCCAGCCCCAGCATTTT. As protein: CATSRGEGGQPQHF. V gene TRBV15 combines with J gene TRBJ1-5; tentatively, D is TRBD1 (5 bases). Germline-derived CDR1 and CDR2 are LNHNV and YYDKDF (reference sequence). The CDR3 totals 14 residues. Trimming took off 3 bases at V and 7 bases at J, with 13 bases between the two ends.

This clonotype was detected only a few times. This chain uses TRBV7-2 with TRBJ2-7, with D unresolved. Trimming stripped 4 bases from V and 0 bases from J, with 10 bases between. This CDR3 spans 14 amino acids. CDR1 and CDR2 (germline): SGHTA, FQGNSA. In DNA, the CDR3 is TGTGCCAGCAGCTCCCGAACCCGCTCCTACGAGCAGTACTTC. Translating it yields CASSSRTRSYEQYF.

In its sample, this clonotype was seen a few times. The chain links TRBV10-3 to TRBJ1-5; perhaps TRBD1 as D (6 bases). V lost 4 bases, J lost 2 bases, and 6 bases lay in between. The CDR3 totals 13 residues. Germline V lookup: CDR1 ENHRY, CDR2 SYGVKD. The CDR3 loop reads CAISGQGNQPQHF. The CDR3 DNA is TGTGCCATCAGTGGACAGGGCAATCAGCCCCAGCATTTT.

This clonotype was detected only a few times. The chain employs TRBV5-4 and TRBJ2-7; 8 nucleotides agree with TRBD2. The CDR3 totals 14 residues. V gave up 0 bases and J gave up 4 bases; unmatched junction bases: 3. Germline values: CDR1 SGHNT, CDR2 YYREEE (reference sequence). CDR3 loop: CASSLGSGAYEQYF. The DNA of the CDR3 is TGTGCCAGCAGCTTGGGTAGCGGGGCTTACGAGCAGTACTTC. The complete variable domain, with remaining parts taken from reference TRBV5-4 and TRBJ2-7, reads ETGVTQSPTHLIKTRGQQVTLRCSSQSGHNTVSWYQQALGQGPQFIFQYYREEENGRGNFPPRFSGLQFPNYSSELNVNALELDDSALYLCASSLGSGAYEQYFGPGTRLTVT.

V and J are TRBV7-2 and TRBJ1-1, with TRBD1 as a possible D gene (6 bases). CDR1 is SGHTA and CDR2 is FQGNSA in the germline V gene. Trimming removed 5 bases from V and 4 bases from J, with 17 bases in between. CDR3 length: 15 residues. The CDR3, as DNA: TGTGCCAGCAGCGTACGAGGCCAGGGGAGCACTGAAGCTTTCTTT. It is translated as CASSVRGQGSTEAFF.

This clonotype has only a few counts. V usage is TRBV5-1 and J usage is TRBJ2-7, with 10 positions matching TRBD2. Germline CDR1 and CDR2: SGHRS and YFSETQ. Trimming removed 0 bases from V and 5 bases from J; junction bases left unmatched: 5. This CDR3 has 15 residues. The chain's CDR3 is CASSLDASGRHEQYF. The CDR3 bases are TGCGCCAGCAGCTTGGACGCTAGCGGGAGACACGAGCAGTACTTC. Filled out from reference TRBV5-1 and TRBJ2-7, the complete variable domain reads KAGVTQTPRYLIKTRGQQVTLSCSPISGHRSVSWYQQTPGQGLQFLFEYFSETQRNKGNFPGRFSGRQFSNSRSEMNVSTLELGDSALYLCASSLDASGRHEQYFGPGTRLTVT.

This clonotype was seen more than once but under ten times. This chain joins TRBV12-3 or TRBV12-4 and TRBJ1-1, with unresolved D. Deletions cut 2 bases from V and 10 bases from J, with 11 bases between. The CDR3 is 12 amino acids. CDR3: CASSLLASGAFF. DNA of the CDR3: TGTGCCAGCAGTTTATTGGCCAGCGGAGCTTTCTTT.

The chain joins TRBV30 to TRBJ1-1; D is perhaps TRBD1 (5 bases). Between the trimmed V and J ends, which lost 8 bases and 11 bases, there was a span of 21 bases. The germline gives CDR1 GTSNPN, CDR2 SVGIG (reference sequence). CDR3 length equals 12 residues. CDR3 in DNA: TGTGCCAGCACCTCCCTGGGGGGAGTGGCTTTCTTT. Encoded protein: CASTSLGGVAFF. The full variable domain, in which reference TRBV30 and TRBJ1-1 provide the parts outside the CDR3, is SQTIHQWPATLVQPVGSPLSLECTVEGTSNPNLYWYRQAAGRGLQLLFYSVGIGQISSEVPQNLSASRPQDRQFILSSKKLLLSDSGFYLCASTSLGGVAFFGQGTRLTVV.

Regarding this clonotype: As the CDR3 is not closed by the conserved phenylalanine or tryptophan, this likely results from a read error. The rearrangement uses TRBV15 and TRBJ1-2; TRBD1 matches at 10 bases. Trimming removed 3 bases from V and 4 bases from J; junction bases left unmatched: 2. The CDR3 sequence is 14 residues long. Germline loops: CDR1 LNHNV, CDR2 YYDKDF (reference sequence). DNA for the CDR3: TGTGCCACCAGCAGGGGACAGGGGAGCTATGGCTACACCATC. Its translation is CATSRGQGSYGYTI.

The chain has TRBV5-6 and TRBJ2-7; the D gene is possibly TRBD1 (6 bases). Germline V CDR1 and CDR2: SGHDT, YYEEEE. Between the trimmed V and J ends, which lost 4 bases and 4 bases, there was a span of 15 bases. The CDR3 is made up of 14 amino acids. CDR3 protein: CASSQSGTRYEQYF. The CDR3, as DNA: TGTGCCAGCAGCCAGTCCGGGACAAGGTACGAGCAGTACTTC.

The chain has TRBV19 and TRBJ1-5; no firm D call. Germline CDR1 is LNHDA and CDR2 is SQIVND (reference sequence). V was cut by 4 bases and J by 2 bases, with 15 bases left in between. CDR3 length: 16 residues. The CDR3 protein is CASSTRATGGNQPQHF. The CDR3 coding sequence is TGTGCCAGTAGTACCCGGGCCACTGGAGGCAATCAGCCCCAGCATTTT.